The sequence of this T cell receptor (beta chain) was determined in a study of Ad26.COV2.S vaccination and SARS-CoV-2 variants. Documented treatment: approximately 18 received Ad26.COV2.S at low or high dose, single or two shots; about 5 received placebo; per-sample allocation not given. On day 63 after the first injection, vaccine and placebo recipients gave samples. In the case of this clone: As yet, its antigen is unknown.

The trim removed 6 bases at V and 7 bases at J, leaving 5 bases unmatched. Germline values: CDR1 SGHTA, CDR2 FQGTGA. There are 12 residues in the CDR3. Clones were read by immunoSEQ multiplex PCR, and TCRdb kept only the in-frame ones, dropping some. The repertoire includes roughly 410,000 clones, under 90% of them detected once, and about 7.1% sits in the top ten. Study results and limitations: Post-vaccination breadth of spike-specific CD8+ and CD4+ T cell responses was reportedly substantial.

This chain links TRBV7-3 with TRBJ2-5; 7 bases line up with TRBD2. The TCR was taken from a person between 18 and 65 years old who received the Ad26.COV2.S COVID-19 vaccine or a placebo. Here the sequenced sample was peripheral blood, taken in a trial of Ad26.COV2.S vaccine versus placebo. CDR3 amino acids: CASSTREGTQYF. In DNA, the CDR3 is TGTGCCAGCAGTACCAGGGAGGGGACCCAGTACTTC.